The text below deals with one TCR beta chain. Antigen specificity is unknown. Additional DNA sequences in this sample encode the identical CDR3. This sample was taken from a study of shared clonotypes between healthy human individuals. About the research overall: Ranging from 18 to 49 in age, donors were two women and a few men.

Germline-derived CDR1 and CDR2 are SGHNT and YYREEE (reference sequence). Trimming removed 4 bases from V and 2 bases from J; junction bases left unmatched: 2. This CDR3 spans 14 amino acids. This table comes from immunoSEQ multiplex PCR, and its TCRdb copy is limited to in-frame clones, with some not included. The profile shows about 2.4 million clones, roughly 93% of them singletons. Findings of the study overall: Rarefaction curves obtained for sorted subsets showed sequencing incomplete despite large depth.

The rearrangement joins TRBV5-4 to TRBJ2-5; 10 bases are a match to TRBD2. This clonotype was sampled from a man in his late teens or twenties in good health. Some clones in this sample may be carry-over from other donors' samples. The source material was naive CD4+ T cells from PBMCs. Subset of the sample: CD45RA+ positively selected. CDR3 sequence: CASSRTSGQETQYF. Here the CDR3 DNA reads TGTGCCAGCAGCCGGACTAGCGGACAAGAGACCCAGTACTTC.